This T cell receptor (beta chain) derives from a study of chronic HIV infection and antiretroviral therapy. This clonotype has ten or more counts. TCRdb called the 5' RACE reads again in MiXCR, with one record for every CDR3 protein. The sample includes around 30,000 distinct CDR3 sequences, about 9.6% seen only once; the top ten take under 3%. The germline gives CDR1 DFQATT, CDR2 SNEGSKA (reference sequence). After removal of 0 bases from V and 7 bases from J, the junction contained 8 bases not matched to a gene. This CDR3 comprises 16 residues. The chain is built from TRBV20-1 and TRBJ1-5; the match to TRBD1 covers 11 bases. The sample taken for sequencing was peripheral blood. The sequence derives from an adult who had HIV and had not received antiretroviral therapy, or was an uninfected healthy control (not recorded which). The CDR3: CSARDRDRGDGQPQHF. The CDR3 DNA sequence: TGCAGTGCTAGAGATAGGGACAGGGGGGATGGACAGCCCCAGCATTTT.